The clone carrying this T cell receptor (beta chain) turned up a few times. Its target is not known. Germline lookup yields CDR1 SGHRS and CDR2 YFSETQ. Trimming took 1 base from V and 4 from J, leaving 11 bases between them. This CDR3 comprises 14 residues. The PCR was carried out with 60 Vbeta primers and 13 Jbeta primers. Some clones are missing from TCRdb's copy, which holds only in-frame ones; the method was immunoSEQ multiplex PCR. The table lists 90,000 to 120,000 clones, roughly 71% of them singletons, with roughly a tenth in the top ten. This sample is drawn from a study of cytomegalovirus exposure and HLA in healthy donors. Study-level information: Falling in the Caucasian-associated ancestry cluster were about four fifths of 398 genotyped donors.

General study points: Researchers reportedly found TCR beta sequences accurately predicted most subjects' HLA-A and HLA-B alleles.

J is TRBJ2-5 and V is TRBV5-1, with D perhaps matching TRBD2 (5 bases). This TCR came from a man aged 35 to 55 in good health and CMV-seropositive. The sample taken for sequencing was PBMCs. Here the CDR3 reads CASSLQSSSETQYF. CDR3 bases: TGCGCCAGCAGCTTGCAGTCTAGCTCAGAGACCCAGTACTTC.